This TCR beta chain is drawn from a study of blood T cell repertoires in COVID-19. Looking at the study overall: Sites in the United States, Italy and Spain provided acute and convalescent COVID-19 samples. T cells, B-cell-depleted T cells, or PBMCs provided the cDNA or gDNA that served as material.

The V segment lost 7 bases and the J segment 2 bases; nucleotides outside the gene matches: 0. From germline, CDR1 is WSHSY and CDR2 SAAADI. The CDR3 consists of 12 residues. Method: immunoSEQ multiplex PCR; TCRdb's copy keeps in-frame clones and lacks some. This table holds about 280,000 clones, around 90% found once. The sequence derives from a man aged 18 to 30 with active or convalescent COVID-19. The rearrangement uses TRBV10-2 and TRBJ2-5; 8 positions agree with TRBD1. The specimen was peripheral blood. CDR3 sequence (DNA): TGCGCCAGCAACAGGGGGCAAGAGACCCAGTACTTC. Amino acids: CASNRGQETQYF.